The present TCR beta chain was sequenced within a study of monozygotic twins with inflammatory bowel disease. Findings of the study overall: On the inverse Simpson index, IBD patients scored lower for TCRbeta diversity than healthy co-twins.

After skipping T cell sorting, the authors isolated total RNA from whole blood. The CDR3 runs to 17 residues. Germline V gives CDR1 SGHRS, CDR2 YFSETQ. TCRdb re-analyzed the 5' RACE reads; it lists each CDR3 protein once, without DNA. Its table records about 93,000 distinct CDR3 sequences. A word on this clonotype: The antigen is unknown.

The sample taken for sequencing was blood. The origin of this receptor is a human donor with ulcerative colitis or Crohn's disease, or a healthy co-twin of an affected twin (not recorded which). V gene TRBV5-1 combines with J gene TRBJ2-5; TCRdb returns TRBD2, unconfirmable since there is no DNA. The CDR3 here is CASSLGLAGGIQETQYF.